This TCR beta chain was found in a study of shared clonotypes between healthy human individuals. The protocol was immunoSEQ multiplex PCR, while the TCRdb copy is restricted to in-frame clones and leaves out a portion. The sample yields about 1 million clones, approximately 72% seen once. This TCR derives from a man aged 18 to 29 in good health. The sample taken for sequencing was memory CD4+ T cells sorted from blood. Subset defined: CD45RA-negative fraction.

The CDR3 spells CASSLPRNTGELFF. The DNA for the CDR3 is TGTGCCAGCAGCTTGCCACGAAACACCGGGGAGCTGTTTTTT. The chain joins TRBV5-5 to TRBJ2-2; no reliable D call. The CDR3 sequence is 14 residues long. V was shortened by 1 base and J by 2 bases, with 6 bases between the two germline ends. Germline-derived CDR1 and CDR2 are SGHKS and YYEKEE (reference sequence).